This T cell receptor (beta chain) originates from a study of shared clonotypes between healthy human individuals (dated by TCRdb to about 2020). Regarding the research as a whole: The cohort comprised a couple of women and a few men aged 18 to 49 years. For each donor, CD4 naive and CD4 memory were each given three plates, CD8 naive was given two plates, and CD8 memory was given one plate. To estimate repertoire size and how much clonotypes are shared between individuals, the study performed deep sequencing of blood TCR repertoires from 4 to 6 healthy adults. To increase sequencing depth and limit assay-specific biases, TCR repertoire library preparation and sequencing were carried out by different laboratories using diverse techniques. Each donor's leukapheresis produced roughly between roughly 0.85 and 9.5 billion PBMCs.

This clone was detected only once. This receptor's antigen is unknown. No base-level quality is on record; no much larger clone is a single base apart. Results the study describes overall, beyond this receptor: Sampling was restricted to blood, and TCR repertoires in tissue are likely to differ from TCR repertoires in blood. Estimated clonotype richness was generally larger for naive than for memory subsets. Pairwise subsampling indicated that sequencing depth was expected to affect the degree of clonotype sharing among donors. Rarefaction of sorted-subset datasets indicated incomplete sequencing despite the large sequencing depth. Sharing across a few donors was observed for 4.5% to 6.5% of naive CD4, around 3.5% of naive CD8, 2% to 2.5% of memory CD4, and about 0.4% of memory CD8 clonotypes. Because the study included a small number of donors, the genetic and exposure-history diversity represented was limited. Compared with non-shared clonotypes, clonotypes shared by all four sorted-subset donors had higher generation probabilities.

From the cysteine up to the phenylalanine, the CDR3 has a length of 14 residues. Here the CDR3 DNA is all that survives: 42 bases in frame from base 1. Cut back by 2 bases and 5 bases, the V and J ends lie 12 bases apart. CDR1 and CDR2 are drawn from the germline V gene (reference sequence): MNHEY, SMNVEV. The donors were healthy, HIV-negative adults with no recently reported acute infections or vaccinations. Every donor was a Caucasian adult residing in Nashville, Tennessee, USA. CD8 memory samples consisted of magnetically selected CD45RO+ cells combined with CCR7-negative CD45RA+ effector memory (TemRA) cells. After blood collection by leukapheresis, PBMCs were isolated using Ficoll-Histopaque density gradient centrifugation and then cryopreserved in the vapor phase of liquid nitrogen. Analytical flow cytometry was used to check the purity and quantity of every magnetically sorted T cell population. Genomic DNA was isolated from each sorted fraction and quantified by UV absorbance on a Nanodrop 2000c.

Using the deep immunoSEQ assay, multiplex PCR amplified TCR CDR3 regions from genomic DNA. Genomic DNA extracted from each cell subset was distributed evenly over all wells of several immunoSEQ 96-well plates, and each plate served as one replicate. For sorted subsets, each replicate PCR was loaded with about 200 ng genomic DNA, equivalent to 30,000 or so T cell genomes. The purified libraries were quantified using a Qubit 3.0 fluorometer, sized with a Bioanalyzer 2100, and then quantified again using the KAPA Library Quantification kit. A separate single-read 150-cycle Illumina NextSeq 550 flow cell was used to sequence each immunoSEQ 96-well plate. The original methods were these. Because the immunoSEQ output included only junctional sequences and no quality scores, the filtering could not be the same as the filtering used for full-length reads. To assign V/J genes and CDR3, sequences were annotated using PyIR, a Python wrapper for IgBLAST v1.9, with IMGT germline references. Reads were removed for weak V/J assignments (E-value above 1e-6), missing CDR3, stop codons, out-of-frame junctions, or ambiguous translated residues. V3J clonotypes were defined by identical inferred V gene, J gene, and CDR3 amino acid sequence. Percentage overlap between repertoires was calculated by dividing the number of shared unique clonotypes by the size of the smaller repertoire. Three approaches were used to assess repertoire richness: RTK rarefaction, the Chao1 estimator, and Recon v2.1 estimates of unobserved clonotypes. Generation probabilities were computed with OLGA for all TCRbeta clonotypes obtained by the gDNA method from several donors. TCRdb holds this immuneACCESS table with in-frame rearrangements only. Some clones are missing; in checked studies, unresolved V genes explain under half, and the rest has no known cause. V, J and clone size were drawn from that table, and D and trimming were deduced from the DNA. Within this sample are some 100,000 clones, with about 70% of them counted one time only. Roughly 23% of the sample lies in the top ten.

The V and J segments used are TRBV27 and TRBJ1-1; the D gene is possibly TRBD1, with 5 bases matching. The sequenced material came from memory CD8+ T cells sorted from blood. This specimen's cell subset or site label, per the study, means: CD45RO+ cells pooled with CCR7-negative TemRA cells. This TCR was sampled from a woman in her 30s in good health. In nucleotides, the sequence is TGTGCCAGCAGTTTAACAGGTACTCATACTGAAGCTTTCTTT. Translated, it reads CASSLTGTHTEAFF.